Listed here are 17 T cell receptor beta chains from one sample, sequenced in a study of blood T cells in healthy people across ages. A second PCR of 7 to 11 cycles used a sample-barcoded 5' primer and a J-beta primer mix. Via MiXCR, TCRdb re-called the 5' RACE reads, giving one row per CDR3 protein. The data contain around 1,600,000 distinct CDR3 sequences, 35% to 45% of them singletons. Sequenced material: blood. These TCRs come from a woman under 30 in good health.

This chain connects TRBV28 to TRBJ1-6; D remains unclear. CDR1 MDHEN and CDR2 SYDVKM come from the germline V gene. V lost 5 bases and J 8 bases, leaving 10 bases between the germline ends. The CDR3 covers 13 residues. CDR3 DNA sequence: TGTGCCAGCAGTCCCAGGTTAGATTCACCCCTCCACTTT. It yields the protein CASSPRLDSPLHF.

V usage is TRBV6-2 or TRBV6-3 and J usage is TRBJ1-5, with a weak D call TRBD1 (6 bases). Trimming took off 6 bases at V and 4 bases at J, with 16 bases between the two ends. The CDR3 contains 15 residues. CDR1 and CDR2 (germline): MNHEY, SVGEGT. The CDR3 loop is CASSNTGYMNQPQHF. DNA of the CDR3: TGTGCCAGCAGCAATACAGGGTACATGAATCAGCCCCAGCATTTT.

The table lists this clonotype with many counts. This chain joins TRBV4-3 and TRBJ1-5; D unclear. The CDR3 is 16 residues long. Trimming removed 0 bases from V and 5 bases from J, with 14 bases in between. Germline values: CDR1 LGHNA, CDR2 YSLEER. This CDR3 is CASSQDWEGPYQPQHF. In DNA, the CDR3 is TGCGCCAGCAGCCAAGACTGGGAGGGTCCGTATCAGCCCCAGCATTTT.

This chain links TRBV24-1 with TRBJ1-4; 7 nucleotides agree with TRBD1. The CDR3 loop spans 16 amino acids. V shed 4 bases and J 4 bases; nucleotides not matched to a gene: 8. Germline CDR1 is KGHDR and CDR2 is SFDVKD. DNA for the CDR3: TGTGCCACCAGTGAAACTGACAGGGAGGGTAATGAAAAACTGTTTTTT. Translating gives CATSETDREGNEKLFF.

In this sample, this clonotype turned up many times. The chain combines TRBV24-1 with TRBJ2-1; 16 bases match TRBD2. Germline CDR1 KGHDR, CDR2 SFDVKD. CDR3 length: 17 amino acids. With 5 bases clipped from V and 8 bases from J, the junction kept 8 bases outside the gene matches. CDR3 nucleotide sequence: TGTGCCACCAGTGCCGGGACTAGCGGGAGGGCTTTCCATGAGCAGTTCTTC. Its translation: CATSAGTSGRAFHEQFF.

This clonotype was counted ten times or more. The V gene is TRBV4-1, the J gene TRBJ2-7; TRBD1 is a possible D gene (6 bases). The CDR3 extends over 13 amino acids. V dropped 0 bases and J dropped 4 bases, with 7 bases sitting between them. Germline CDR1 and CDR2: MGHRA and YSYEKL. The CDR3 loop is CASSQEGQYEQYF. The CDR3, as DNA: TGCGCCAGCAGCCAAGAGGGACAATACGAGCAGTACTTC.

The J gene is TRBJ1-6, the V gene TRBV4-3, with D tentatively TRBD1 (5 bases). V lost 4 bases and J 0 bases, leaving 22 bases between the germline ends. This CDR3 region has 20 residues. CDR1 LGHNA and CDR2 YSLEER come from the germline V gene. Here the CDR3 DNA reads TGCGCCAGCAGCCCACATCCCAGGGTTAGCCCGAGCTCCTATAATTCACCCCTCCACTTT. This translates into CASSPHPRVSPSSYNSPLHF.

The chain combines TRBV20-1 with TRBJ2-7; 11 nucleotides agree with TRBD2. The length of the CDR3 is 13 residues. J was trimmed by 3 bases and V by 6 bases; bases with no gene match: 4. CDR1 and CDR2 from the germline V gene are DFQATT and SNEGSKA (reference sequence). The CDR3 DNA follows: TGCAGTGCCCCGGGACTAGCGGACTACGAGCAGTACTTC. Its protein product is CSAPGLADYEQYF.

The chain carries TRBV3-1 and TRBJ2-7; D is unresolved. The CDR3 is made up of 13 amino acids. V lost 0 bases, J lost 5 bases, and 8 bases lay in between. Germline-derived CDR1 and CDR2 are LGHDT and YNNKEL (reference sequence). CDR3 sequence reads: CASSQDPLDEQYF. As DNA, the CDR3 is TGTGCCAGCAGCCAAGACCCTCTAGACGAGCAGTACTTC.

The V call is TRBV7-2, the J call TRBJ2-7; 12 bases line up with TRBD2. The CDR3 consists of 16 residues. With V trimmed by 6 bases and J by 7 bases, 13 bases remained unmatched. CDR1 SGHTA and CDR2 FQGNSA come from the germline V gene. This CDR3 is CASRSRGTSGSNEQYF. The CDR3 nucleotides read TGTGCCAGCAGGTCCCGGGGGACTAGCGGGTCAAATGAGCAGTACTTC.

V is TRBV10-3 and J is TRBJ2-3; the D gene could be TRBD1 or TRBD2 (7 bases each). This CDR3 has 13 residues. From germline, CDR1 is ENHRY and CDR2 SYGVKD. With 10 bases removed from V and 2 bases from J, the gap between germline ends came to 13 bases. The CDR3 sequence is CATGGQITDTQYF. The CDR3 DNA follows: TGTGCCACGGGGGGACAGATCACAGATACGCAGTATTTT.

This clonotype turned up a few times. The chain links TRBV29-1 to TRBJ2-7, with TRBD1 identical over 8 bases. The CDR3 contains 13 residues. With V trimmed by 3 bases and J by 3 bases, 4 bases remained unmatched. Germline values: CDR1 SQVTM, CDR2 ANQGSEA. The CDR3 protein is CSVEHDRGYEQYF. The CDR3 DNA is TGCAGCGTTGAGCACGACAGGGGCTACGAGCAGTACTTC.

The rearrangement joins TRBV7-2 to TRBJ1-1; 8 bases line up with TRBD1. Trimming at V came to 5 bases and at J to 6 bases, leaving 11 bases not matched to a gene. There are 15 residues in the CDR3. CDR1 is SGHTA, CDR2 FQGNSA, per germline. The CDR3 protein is CASSHQETGVPEAFF. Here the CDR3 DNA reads TGTGCCAGCAGCCACCAAGAGACAGGGGTCCCTGAAGCTTTCTTT.

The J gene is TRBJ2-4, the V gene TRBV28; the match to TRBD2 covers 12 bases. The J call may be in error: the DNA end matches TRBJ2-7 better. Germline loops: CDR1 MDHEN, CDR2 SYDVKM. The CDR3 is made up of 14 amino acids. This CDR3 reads CASRTSGSRYEQYF. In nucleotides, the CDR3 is TGTGCCAGCAGGACTAGCGGGAGTCGTTACGAGCAGTACTTC.

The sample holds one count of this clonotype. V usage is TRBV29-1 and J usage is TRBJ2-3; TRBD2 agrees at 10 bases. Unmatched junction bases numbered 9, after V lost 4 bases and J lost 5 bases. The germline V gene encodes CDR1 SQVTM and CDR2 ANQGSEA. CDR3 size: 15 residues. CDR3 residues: CSVGGSGRLIDTQYF. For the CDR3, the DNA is TGCAGCGTTGGAGGTAGCGGGAGGCTAATAGATACGCAGTATTTT.

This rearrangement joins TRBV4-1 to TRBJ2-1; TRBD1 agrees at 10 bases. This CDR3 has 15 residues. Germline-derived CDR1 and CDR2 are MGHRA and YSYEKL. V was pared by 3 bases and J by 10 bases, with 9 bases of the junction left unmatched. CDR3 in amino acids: CASSQPGQGGLEQFF. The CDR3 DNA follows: TGCGCCAGCAGCCAGCCCGGACAGGGGGGTTTGGAGCAGTTCTTC.

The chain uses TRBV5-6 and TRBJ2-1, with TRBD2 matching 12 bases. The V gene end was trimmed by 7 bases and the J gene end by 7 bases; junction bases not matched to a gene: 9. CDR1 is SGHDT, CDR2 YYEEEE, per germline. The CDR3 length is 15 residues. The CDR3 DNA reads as TGTGCCAGCGTCTCCGGGACTAGCGGGTATAATGAGCAGTTCTTC. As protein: CASVSGTSGYNEQFF.